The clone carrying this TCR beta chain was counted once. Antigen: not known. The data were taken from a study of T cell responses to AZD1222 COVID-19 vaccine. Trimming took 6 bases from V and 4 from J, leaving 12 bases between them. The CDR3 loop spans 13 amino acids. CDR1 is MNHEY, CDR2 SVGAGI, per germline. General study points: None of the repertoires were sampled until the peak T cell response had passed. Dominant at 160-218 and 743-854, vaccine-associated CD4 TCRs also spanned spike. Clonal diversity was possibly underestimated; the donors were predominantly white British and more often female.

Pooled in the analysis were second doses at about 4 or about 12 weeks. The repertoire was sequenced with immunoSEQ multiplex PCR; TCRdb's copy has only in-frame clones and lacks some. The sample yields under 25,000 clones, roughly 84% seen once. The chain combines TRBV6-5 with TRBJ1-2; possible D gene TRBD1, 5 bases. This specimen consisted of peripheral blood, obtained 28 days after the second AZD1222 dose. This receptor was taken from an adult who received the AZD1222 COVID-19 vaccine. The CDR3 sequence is CASRGEGRYGYTF. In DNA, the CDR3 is TGTGCCAGCAGAGGGGAAGGGCGCTATGGCTACACCTTC.